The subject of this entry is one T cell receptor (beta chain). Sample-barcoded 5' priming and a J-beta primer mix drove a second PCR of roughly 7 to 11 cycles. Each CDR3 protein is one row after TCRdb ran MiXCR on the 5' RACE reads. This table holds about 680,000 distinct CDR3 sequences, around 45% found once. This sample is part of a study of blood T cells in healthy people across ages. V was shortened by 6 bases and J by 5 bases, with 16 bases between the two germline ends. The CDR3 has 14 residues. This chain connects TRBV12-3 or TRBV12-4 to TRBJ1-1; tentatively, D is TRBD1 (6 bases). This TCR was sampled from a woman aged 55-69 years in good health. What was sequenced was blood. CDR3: CASSSRQVGTEAFF. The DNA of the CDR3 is TGTGCCAGCAGCTCCCGACAGGTTGGGACTGAAGCTTTCTTT.